This T cell receptor beta chain was sequenced during a study of siplizumab effects on memory and regulatory T cells. Study-level results: Controls had approximately 27% Treg-derived mappable alloreactive CD4+ clones on average, versus about 70% with siplizumab. Poor capture below about 10^-5 frequency left most alloreactive clones unmapped to unstimulated subsets. Proliferating Tregs taken from siplizumab cultures were not shown to have a confirmed suppressive function. Researchers could not give a naive or memory phenotype to roughly 75-95% of proliferating CD4+ or CD8+ clones.

Repertoires were generated with immunoSEQ multiplex PCR, while TCRdb's copy carries only in-frame clones and drops some. Here the sample spans 100,000 or so clones, around 94% being singletons. With regard to this clone: Antigen specificity is unknown.

CDR1 and CDR2 (germline): KGHSH, LQKENI. The CDR3 runs 14 residues. V lost 3 bases, J lost 3 bases, and 11 bases lay in between. The chain combines TRBV18 with TRBJ1-1; D is unresolved. This TCR derives from a human donor in good health. The sample taken for sequencing was Tregs sorted from blood. CDR3 protein: CASSPRRWDTEAFF. For the CDR3, the DNA is TGTGCCAGCTCACCCCGTCGGTGGGACACTGAAGCTTTCTTT. Complete variable domain (other parts from reference TRBV18 and TRBJ1-1): NAGVMQNPRHLVRRRGQEARLRCSPMKGHSHVYWYRQLPEEGLKFMVYLQKENIIDESGMPKERFSAEFPKEGPSILRIQQVVRGDSAAYFCASSPRRWDTEAFFGQGTRLTVV.